A single sample gave rise to the 28 T cell receptor beta chains below, sequenced in a study of technical replicates of blood from several donors. Assay used: immunoSEQ multiplex PCR; TCRdb lists only in-frame clones, some missing. The table lists approximately 87,000 clones, approximately 91% of them singletons. The sequencing sample was made of T cells isolated from PBMCs. These receptors came from a human donor in good health. Some clones in this sample may be carry-over from other donors' samples.

J is TRBJ2-3 and V is TRBV27; 7 bases are a match to TRBD2. V trimming: 8 bases; J trimming: 3 bases; junction bases outside the gene matches: 8. The CDR3 loop spans 14 amino acids. Germline-derived CDR1 and CDR2 are MNHEY and SMNVEV (reference sequence). The CDR3 sequence: CASQGKRETDTQYF. Here the CDR3 DNA reads TGTGCCAGCCAGGGCAAGCGGGAAACAGATACGCAGTATTTT.

This clone was detected a few times. The chain carries TRBV15 and TRBJ2-3; the match to TRBD2 covers 7 bases. The ends lost 8 bases at V and 2 bases at J; junction bases unmatched: 4. This CDR3 spans 13 amino acids. Germline assignment: CDR1 LNHNV and CDR2 YYDKDF (reference sequence). Written as DNA, the CDR3 is TGTGCCACCCAACTAGCGATCACAGATACGCAGTATTTT. It yields the protein CATQLAITDTQYF.

The V and J genes are TRBV6-6 and TRBJ2-7, with a tentative D call TRBD1 (6 bases). The CDR3 loop spans 16 amino acids. Germline V gives CDR1 MNHNY, CDR2 SVGAGI (reference sequence). V was cut by 4 bases and J by 2 bases, with 18 bases left in between. The DNA of the CDR3 is TGTGCCAGCAGTTTGTACAGGGACCGAGGACCCTACGAGCAGTACTTC. It translates to CASSLYRDRGPYEQYF.

This chain uses TRBV28 with TRBJ1-2, with D perhaps TRBD1 (5 bases). Per the germline V gene, CDR1 is MDHEN and CDR2 is SYDVKM. CDR3 length equals 12 residues. Trimming shortened V by 7 bases and J by 8 bases, and 14 bases separated the two germline ends. The DNA of the CDR3 is TGTGCCAGCAATCAGGCAGGGCACGGCTACACCTTC. Residues: CASNQAGHGYTF.

The chain couples TRBV2 to TRBJ1-1; D might be TRBD1 (5 bases). Germline V gene lookup returns CDR1 SNHLY and CDR2 FYNNEI. The length of the CDR3 is 13 residues. Trimming shortened V by 7 bases and J by 4 bases, and 13 bases separated the two germline ends. DNA for the CDR3: TGTGCCAGCACTCAGGGTTCGTCCACTGAAGCTTTCTTT. It specifies CASTQGSSTEAFF.

The chain links TRBV28 to TRBJ1-5; the D is unclear. The CDR3 is 14 amino acids. V was clipped by 2 bases and J by 4 bases, with 9 bases between them. The V gene's germline CDR1 is MDHEN and CDR2 SYDVKM. CDR3 sequence reads: CASSLPGSNQPQHF. CDR3 nucleotides: TGTGCCAGCAGTTTACCGGGGAGTAATCAGCCCCAGCATTTT.

The rearrangement links TRBV13 to TRBJ2-1, with D tentatively TRBD1 (6 bases). The CDR3 contains 16 residues. The germline CDR1 and CDR2 sequences are PRHDT and FYEKMQ (reference sequence). V lost 4 bases and J 6 bases, leaving 19 bases between the germline ends. This CDR3 reads CASSWDTRFELNEQFF. The CDR3 DNA follows: TGTGCCAGCAGCTGGGACACGAGGTTCGAACTCAATGAGCAGTTCTTC.

V is TRBV7-9 and J is TRBJ2-1; no clear D. The CDR3 contains 12 residues. CDR1 is SEHNR and CDR2 is FQNEAQ in the germline V gene (reference sequence). The V and J ends lost 4 bases and 8 bases respectively, with 9 bases between them. CDR3 nucleotides: TGTGCCAGCAGCTACTATTCCGATGAGCAGTTCTTC. Residues: CASSYYSDEQFF.

The chain links TRBV21-1 to TRBJ2-2; the D segment call TRBD2 is taken from the table without a DNA check. TRBV21-1 is noted as a pseudogene. The CDR3 has 17 residues. The CDR3 DNA is TGTGCCAGCAGCAAAGATGCGGCAGCTGATAAGAGCGGGGAGCTGTTTTTT. It encodes CASSKDAAADKSGELFF.

The chain links TRBV14 to TRBJ2-7, with 8 bases lining up with TRBD1. Germline V gene data show CDR1 as SGHDN and CDR2 as FVKESK. V dropped 0 bases and J dropped 5; count of bases not matched to a gene: 15. CDR3 size: 18 residues. This CDR3 reads CASSQDPSAGGKWNEQYF. CDR3 nucleotide sequence: TGTGCCAGCAGCCAAGATCCTTCGGCAGGGGGCAAATGGAACGAGCAGTACTTC.

This rearrangement joins TRBV19 to TRBJ1-1; 8 bases agree with TRBD1. The CDR3 has 13 residues. Germline V CDR1 and CDR2: LNHDA, SQIVND (reference sequence). V lost 9 bases, J lost 1 base, and 4 bases stayed unmatched. CDR3 DNA: TGTGCCAGCTGCACAGGGGGGAACACTGAAGCTTTCTTT. This gives the protein CASCTGGNTEAFF. Looking up the rest from reference TRBV19 and TRBJ1-1 gives the full variable domain: DGGITQSPKYLFRKEGQNVTLSCEQNLNHDAMYWYRQDPGQGLRLIYYSQIVNDFQKGDIAEGYSVSREKKESFPLTVTSAQKNPTAFYLCASCTGGNTEAFFGQGTRLTVV.

This rearrangement joins TRBV15 to TRBJ2-1; 14 bases fit TRBD2. The CDR3 has 17 amino acids. V was pared by 0 bases and J by 2 bases, with 0 bases of the junction left unmatched. From germline, CDR1 is LNHNV and CDR2 YYDKDF (reference sequence). Written as DNA, the CDR3 is TGTGCCACCAGCAGAGAGACTAGCGGGAGGGCCTACAATGAGCAGTTCTTC. This gives the protein CATSRETSGRAYNEQFF.

The chain carries TRBV6-5 and TRBJ2-7; 10 positions agree with TRBD2. The CDR3 spans 16 residues. Germline V gives CDR1 MNHEY, CDR2 SVGAGI. Germline trimming cut 0 bases from V and 2 bases from J; bases unmatched to any gene: 4. CDR3 nucleotides: TGTGCCAGCAGTTACTCGACCAGCGGGAGGGCCTACGAGCAGTACTTC. Translated, it gives CASSYSTSGRAYEQYF.

This chain joins TRBV6-1 and TRBJ2-1, with TRBD1 identical over 8 bases. After removal of 6 bases from V and 7 bases from J, the junction contained 5 bases not matched to a gene. The CDR3 runs to 13 residues. Germline values: CDR1 MNHNS, CDR2 SASEGT. This CDR3 reads CASRDRVGNEQFF. CDR3 DNA sequence: TGTGCCAGCAGGGACAGGGTTGGAAATGAGCAGTTCTTC.

The V and J genes are TRBV6-5 and TRBJ1-1; D gene unclear. The V gene lost 6 bases and the J gene lost 0 bases, with 11 bases spanning the gap. CDR1 and CDR2 from the germline V gene are MNHEY and SVGAGI. The CDR3 contains 14 residues. The CDR3 is CASSVERVNTEAFF. The CDR3, as DNA: TGTGCCAGCAGCGTGGAGAGGGTGAACACTGAAGCTTTCTTT.

This clone was seen only once. The rearrangement links TRBV19 to TRBJ2-7; TRBD1 matches at 9 bases. The CDR3 spans 15 residues. The junction had 7 bases not matched to a gene; V was cut back by 5 bases and J by 2 bases. Looked up from germline, CDR1 is LNHDA and CDR2 is SQIVND (reference sequence). The CDR3 DNA is TGTGCCAGTAGTGTCCCCGGGACAGGGACCTACGAGCAGTACTTC. It encodes CASSVPGTGTYEQYF. Full variable domain (missing parts from reference TRBV19 and TRBJ2-7): DGGITQSPKYLFRKEGQNVTLSCEQNLNHDAMYWYRQDPGQGLRLIYYSQIVNDFQKGDIAEGYSVSREKKESFPLTVTSAQKNPTAFYLCASSVPGTGTYEQYFGPGTRLTVT.

The sample holds one count of this clone. This chain uses TRBV18 with TRBJ2-1, with TRBD1 matching over 7 bases. This CDR3 comprises 14 residues. Germline trimming cut 8 bases from V and 3 bases from J; bases unmatched to any gene: 7. Looked up from germline, CDR1 is KGHSH and CDR2 is LQKENI. The CDR3: CASTRQGDYNEQFF. In DNA form, the CDR3 reads TGTGCCAGCACCAGACAGGGAGACTACAATGAGCAGTTCTTC.

The chain combines TRBV5-1 with TRBJ2-2; 8 nucleotides line up with TRBD2. Trimming cost V 1 base and J 1 base; bases outside gene matches: 3. CDR1 SGHRS and CDR2 YFSETQ come from the germline V gene. The CDR3 extends over 16 amino acids. CDR3 sequence (DNA): TGCGCCAGCAGCTTGACTAGCGGACAGAACACCGGGGAGCTGTTTTTT. It specifies CASSLTSGQNTGELFF.

Only one count was recorded for this clone. V is TRBV5-1 and J is TRBJ2-2; the match to TRBD1 covers 9 bases. The germline CDR1 and CDR2 sequences are SGHRS and YFSETQ. The CDR3 has 15 residues. J gave up 6 bases and V 4 bases, and 7 bases lay outside the gene matches. The CDR3 DNA is TGCGCCAGCAGCCCCCGGGACAGGGAGGCCGGGGAGCTGTTTTTT. This encodes CASSPRDREAGELFF.

The chain recombines TRBV20-1 with TRBJ2-7; possible D gene TRBD2, 6 bases. In germline, CDR1 is DFQATT, CDR2 SNEGSKA (reference sequence). This CDR3 is built from 11 residues. Here the CDR3 reads CSGGPRGEQYF. The CDR3 nucleotides are TGCAGCGGAGGGCCTCGGGGCGAGCAGTACTTC.

In its sample, this clone was seen a few times. This sequence joins TRBV11-3 and TRBJ1-1; maybe TRBD1 (5 bases). The germline V gene has CDR1 SGHNT and CDR2 YENEEA. Trimming stripped 3 bases from V and 8 bases from J, with 13 bases between. CDR3 size: 13 residues. CDR3 bases: TGTGCCAGCAGCTTTTCAACAGGTGAAGAAGCTTTCTTT. Translation gives CASSFSTGEEAFF.

CDR3 residues: CASSKALTGNTEAFF. In DNA, the CDR3 is TGTGCCAGCAGCAAAGCACTTACCGGGAACACTGAAGCTTTCTTT. The chain carries TRBV21-1 and TRBJ1-1. TRBV21-1 is a known pseudogene. This CDR3 comprises 15 residues.

The chain is built from TRBV5-1 and TRBJ2-7; 7 nucleotides match TRBD1. J was trimmed by 3 bases and V by 0 bases; bases with no gene match: 9. The CDR3 length is 16 residues. Germline V gene sequence: CDR1 SGHRS, CDR2 YFSETQ. The CDR3 sequence: CASSLAGRAGGYEQYF. CDR3 DNA: TGCGCCAGCAGCTTGGCCGGGCGGGCAGGGGGCTACGAGCAGTACTTC. Based on the CDR3 plus reference TRBV5-1 and TRBJ2-7, the full variable domain is KAGVTQTPRYLIKTRGQQVTLSCSPISGHRSVSWYQQTPGQGLQFLFEYFSETQRNKGNFPGRFSGRQFSNSRSEMNVSTLELGDSALYLCASSLAGRAGGYEQYFGPGTRLTVT.

The chain employs TRBV14 and TRBJ1-2, with 8 bases aligning to TRBD1. Trimming removed 3 bases from V and 8 bases from J; junction bases left unmatched: 14. The germline V gene encodes CDR1 SGHDN and CDR2 FVKESK. The CDR3 is made up of 16 amino acids. Here the CDR3 reads CASSHLTAGQGKGYTF. The CDR3 DNA reads TGTGCCAGCAGCCACCTCACCGCAGGACAGGGAAAAGGCTACACCTTC. Together with reference TRBV14 and TRBJ1-2, the CDR3 gives the full variable domain: EAGVTQFPSHSVIEKGQTVTLRCDPISGHDNLYWYRRVMGKEIKFLLHFVKESKQDESGMPNNRFLAERTGGTYSTLKVQPAELEDSGVYFCASSHLTAGQGKGYTFGSGTRLTVV.

The chain uses TRBV7-9 and TRBJ2-5; a weak D match, TRBD2 (6 bases). The tail of the sequence fits TRBJ2-7 better, so the J call may be wrong. CDR1 is SEHNR and CDR2 is FQNEAQ in the germline V gene (reference sequence). This CDR3 comprises 15 residues. In nucleotides, the CDR3 is TGTGCCAGCAGCTCAGGGACTGCTCGTTGGGACGAGCAGTACTTC. Translated: CASSSGTARWDEQYF.

The V and J genes are TRBV18 and TRBJ2-5, with 7 bases identical to TRBD2. The CDR3 covers 15 residues. V was pared by 6 bases and J by 3 bases, with 10 bases of the junction left unmatched. Germline V gives CDR1 KGHSH, CDR2 LQKENI. The CDR3 loop reads CASSRSASGKETQYF. Here the CDR3 DNA reads TGTGCCAGCTCCCGATCGGCTAGCGGTAAAGAGACCCAGTACTTC.

The chain combines TRBV19 with TRBJ2-7, with 8 bases fitting TRBD1. The CDR3 consists of 13 residues. The trim removed 5 bases at V and 3 bases at J, leaving 3 bases unmatched. Germline CDR1 LNHDA, CDR2 SQIVND (reference sequence). The chain's CDR3 is CASSATGVYEQYF. DNA of the CDR3: TGTGCCAGTAGTGCGACAGGGGTCTACGAGCAGTACTTC.

V usage is TRBV4-3 and J usage is TRBJ1-4, with 9 bases that match TRBD1. CDR1 is LGHNA and CDR2 is YSLEER in the germline V gene. V lost 5 bases to trimming and J lost 11 bases; unmatched junction nucleotides: 12. The CDR3 extends over 15 amino acids. DNA for the CDR3: TGCGCCAGCAGCGAAAATAACAGGGGGCTTGGGAAACTGTTTTTT. Its protein is CASSENNRGLGKLFF.